This T cell receptor (beta chain) appears in the sequencing data of a study of blood T cell repertoires in COVID-19. About the research overall: The study drew acute and convalescent COVID-19 samples from the United States, Italy and Spain.

The CDR3 totals 17 residues. CDR1 is MNHEY and CDR2 is SMNVEV in the germline V gene (reference sequence). V was trimmed by 0 bases and J by 7 bases, leaving 16 bases between them. Libraries were prepared by immunoSEQ multiplex PCR; TCRdb keeps only in-frame clonotypes and omits some of them. The sample records roughly 21,000 clones, less than 90% being singletons. The clonotype originates from a human donor with acute or convalescent COVID-19. The donor label of this sample is uncertain. What was sequenced was peripheral blood. The V call is TRBV27, the J call TRBJ1-6; weak D call: TRBD1 (6 bases). CDR3 sequence reads: CASSLSLGAAGNSPLHF. CDR3 DNA sequence: TGTGCCAGCAGTTTATCACTGGGGGCGGCAGGGAATTCACCCCTCCACTTT.